The clone carrying this T cell receptor beta chain was found a few times. The sample originates from a study of cytomegalovirus exposure and HLA in healthy donors. Germline V gives CDR1 MNHEY, CDR2 SMNVEV (reference sequence). The V end lost 0 bases, the J end lost 7 bases, and 16 bases lay between the germline ends. There are 16 residues in the CDR3. PCR amplification relied on 60 Vbeta primers (plus 13 Jbeta primers). The repertoire was sequenced with immunoSEQ multiplex PCR; TCRdb's copy has only in-frame clones and lacks some. The sample contains 150,000 to 200,000 clones, around four fifths of which appear only once.

The TCR originated in a woman aged 18 to 35 in good health and CMV-seronegative. The chain uses TRBV27 and TRBJ2-1; weak D call: TRBD2 (5 bases). Sequencing input: PBMCs. Here the CDR3 DNA reads TGTGCCAGCAGTTTATCGGTAGCTGGACGGGAAAATGAGCAGTTCTTC. Translation: CASSLSVAGRENEQFF.